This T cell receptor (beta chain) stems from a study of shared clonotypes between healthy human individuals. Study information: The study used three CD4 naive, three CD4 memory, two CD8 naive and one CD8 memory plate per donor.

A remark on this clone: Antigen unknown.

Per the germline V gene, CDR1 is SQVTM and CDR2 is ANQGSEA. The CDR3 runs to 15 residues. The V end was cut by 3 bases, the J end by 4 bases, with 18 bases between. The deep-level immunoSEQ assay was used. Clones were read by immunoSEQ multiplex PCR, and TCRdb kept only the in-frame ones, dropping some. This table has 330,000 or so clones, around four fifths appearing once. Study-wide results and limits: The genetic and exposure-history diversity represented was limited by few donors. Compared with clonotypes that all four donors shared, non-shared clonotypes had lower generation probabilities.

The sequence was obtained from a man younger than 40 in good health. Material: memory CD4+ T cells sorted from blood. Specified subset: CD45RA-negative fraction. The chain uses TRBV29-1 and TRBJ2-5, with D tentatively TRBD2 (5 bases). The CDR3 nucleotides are TGCAGCGTTGAGGGCAAGAGCGGCTACTTAGAGACCCAGTACTTC. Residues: CSVEGKSGYLETQYF.